The entry that follows covers one T cell receptor beta chain sequence. Trimming removed 7 bases from V and 8 bases from J, with 14 bases in between. From germline, CDR1 is SNHLY and CDR2 FYNNEI. CDR3 size: 12 residues. Clones were sequenced by immunoSEQ multiplex PCR, and TCRdb holds only the in-frame ones, with some missing. Of tens of thousands of clones in the sample, approximately 84% were seen once. The sample is drawn from a study of technical replicates of blood from several donors. The sequence was collected from a human donor in good health. Some clones in this sample may be carry-over from other donors' samples. The chain couples TRBV2 to TRBJ1-2, with D possibly being TRBD1 (6 bases). Sequenced input: PBMCs. In DNA, the CDR3 is TGTGCCAGCATTGGGCAGGGGCACGGCTACACCTTC. Amino acids: CASIGQGHGYTF.